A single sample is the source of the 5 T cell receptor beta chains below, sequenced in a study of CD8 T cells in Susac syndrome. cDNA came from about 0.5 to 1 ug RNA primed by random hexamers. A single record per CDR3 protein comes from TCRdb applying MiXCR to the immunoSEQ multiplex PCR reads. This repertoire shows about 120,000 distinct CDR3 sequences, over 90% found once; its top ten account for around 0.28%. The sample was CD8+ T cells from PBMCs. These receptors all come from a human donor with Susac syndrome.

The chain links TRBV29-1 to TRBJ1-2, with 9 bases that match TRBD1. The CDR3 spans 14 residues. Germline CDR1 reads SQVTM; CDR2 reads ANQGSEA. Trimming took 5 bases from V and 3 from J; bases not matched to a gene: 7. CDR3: CSVTGTGQDYGYTF. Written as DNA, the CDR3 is TGCAGCGTTACAGGGACAGGGCAGGACTATGGCTACACCTTC.

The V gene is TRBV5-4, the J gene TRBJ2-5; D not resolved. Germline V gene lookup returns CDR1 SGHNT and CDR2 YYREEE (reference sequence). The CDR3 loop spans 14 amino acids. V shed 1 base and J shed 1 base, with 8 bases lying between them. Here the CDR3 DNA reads TGTGCCAGCAGCTTGCAGGATTCCCAAGAGACCCAGTACTTC. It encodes CASSLQDSQETQYF.

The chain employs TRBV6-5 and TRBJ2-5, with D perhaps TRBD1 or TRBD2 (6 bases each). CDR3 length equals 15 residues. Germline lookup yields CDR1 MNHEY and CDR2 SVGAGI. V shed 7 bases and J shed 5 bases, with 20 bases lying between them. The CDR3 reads CASTLGGISLETQYF. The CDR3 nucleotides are TGTGCCAGCACCTTAGGGGGGATTAGCTTGGAGACCCAGTACTTC.

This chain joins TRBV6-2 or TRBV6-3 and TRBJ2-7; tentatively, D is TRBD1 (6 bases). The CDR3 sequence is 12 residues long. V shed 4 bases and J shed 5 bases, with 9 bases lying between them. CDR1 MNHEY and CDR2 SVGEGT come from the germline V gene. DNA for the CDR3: TGTGCCAGCAGTTCGGACAGAGACGAGCAGTACTTC. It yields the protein CASSSDRDEQYF.

CDR3 DNA: TGTGCCAGCAGCGGGGGCTCGGGGGGAGTTTATGAGCAGTTCTTC. Amino acid sequence: CASSGGSGGVYEQFF. The rearrangement links TRBV9 to TRBJ2-1; TRBD2 matches at 7 bases. Germline CDR1 and CDR2: SGDLS and YYNGEE. The CDR3 consists of 15 residues. The junction had 11 bases not matched to a gene; V was cut back by 3 bases and J by 8 bases.